These T cell receptor beta chains were read from a single sample in a study of control samples from healthy donors and cancer patients. TCRdb keeps only in-frame clones here, not all; method: immunoSEQ multiplex PCR. This sample has some 190,000 clones, with 91% found just once. The specimen sequenced was blood. These receptors came from a man aged 25-40 years in good health. Each CDR3 is given without its conserved first and last residue. Each record gives: D gene, V gene, J gene, CDR3 protein. The D gene is left open where the match is weak.

D: NA; V: TRBV6-5; J: TRBJ1-5; CDR3: ASSYVAAGPQH
D: NA; V: TRBV21-1; J: TRBJ2-1; CDR3: ASSKGVENEQF
D: NA; V: TRBV2; J: TRBJ2-1; CDR3: ASSEGGAIEQF
D: TRBD1; V: TRBV3-1/TRBV3-2; J: TRBJ1-1; CDR3: ASSQADRAAF
D: NA; V: TRBV4-1; J: TRBJ2-2; CDR3: ASSQAKGLDTGELF
D: NA; V: TRBV6-5; J: TRBJ2-1; CDR3: ASSYKGRGVYNEQF
D: TRBD1; V: TRBV19; J: TRBJ1-6; CDR3: ASSTEDRGGSPLH
D: TRBD2; V: TRBV6-5; J: TRBJ2-7; CDR3: ASSRSGAAYEQY
D: NA; V: TRBV4-1; J: TRBJ1-6; CDR3: ASSQGQAESYNSPLH
D: NA; V: TRBV2; J: TRBJ1-1; CDR3: ANPKGGREMNTEAF
D: NA; V: TRBV14; J: TRBJ1-6; CDR3: ASSQGGTLKNSPLH
D: NA; V: TRBV11-3; J: TRBJ2-2; CDR3: ASTQGGGELF
D: NA; V: TRBV2; J: TRBJ2-7; CDR3: ASRWTQVRGYEQY
D: NA; V: TRBV4-2; J: TRBJ1-6; CDR3: ASSQVQGATGGSPLH